The 29 T cell receptor beta chains below all came from one sample that was sequenced in a study of blood T cells in healthy people across ages. A second 7 to 11 cycle PCR used barcoded and J-beta primers. Each CDR3 protein is one row after TCRdb ran MiXCR on the 5' RACE reads. The sample holds roughly 800,000 distinct CDR3 sequences, less than 70% seen once. Sequencing was done on a sample of blood. Every receptor here comes from a man aged 80 or over in good health.

This clonotype has more than one count but fewer than ten. The chain is built from TRBV5-6 and TRBJ2-1, with D unresolved. Germline CDR1 and CDR2: SGHDT and YYEEEE. The CDR3 length is 15 residues. V shed 0 bases and J shed 3 bases, with 10 bases lying between them. The CDR3 DNA follows: TGTGCCAGCAGCTTGGACGTCGTTGGCTACAATGAGCAGTTCTTC. This gives the protein CASSLDVVGYNEQFF.

The chain recombines TRBV5-5 with TRBJ2-1; D possibly corresponds to TRBD2 (6 bases). This CDR3 has 15 residues. Germline V gene data show CDR1 as SGHKS and CDR2 as YYEKEE (reference sequence). The V and J ends lost 3 bases and 9 bases respectively, with 19 bases between them. CDR3 residues: CASSSLAGGHAEQFF. As DNA, the CDR3 is TGTGCCAGCAGCTCCTTAGCAGGAGGGCACGCTGAGCAGTTCTTC.

The chain has TRBV5-1 and TRBJ2-3; 8 positions match TRBD2. J gave up 4 bases and V 5 bases, and 9 bases lay outside the gene matches. Germline V gene sequence: CDR1 SGHRS, CDR2 YFSETQ. CDR3 length: 15 amino acids. The CDR3 sequence: CASSFGAGASDTQYF. DNA of the CDR3: TGCGCCAGCAGTTTTGGAGCGGGAGCTTCAGATACGCAGTATTTT.

This clonotype was seen a single time. The rearrangement uses TRBV6-5 and TRBJ1-1, with D maybe TRBD1 (5 bases). The V gene lost 2 bases and the J gene lost 5 bases, with 12 bases spanning the gap. The CDR3 is 14 amino acids. The V gene's germline CDR1 is MNHEY and CDR2 SVGAGI. The CDR3: CASSYTRGGTEAFF. For the CDR3, the DNA is TGTGCCAGCAGTTACACAAGGGGTGGGACTGAAGCTTTCTTT.

In this sample, this clonotype turned up a few times. The chain recombines TRBV6-5 with TRBJ2-4; D call uncertain. Germline V gives CDR1 MNHEY, CDR2 SVGAGI. CDR3 length: 16 residues. Trimming removed 4 bases from V and 1 base from J, with 14 bases in between. The CDR3: CASSLVGRGAKNIQYF. CDR3 DNA: TGTGCCAGCAGTTTAGTCGGTAGAGGTGCCAAAAACATTCAGTACTTC.

The sample holds a few counts of this clonotype. V and J are TRBV29-1 and TRBJ2-5, with D hard to call. Germline V gene data show CDR1 as SQVTM and CDR2 as ANQGSEA. The CDR3 extends over 12 amino acids. The V and J ends lost 5 bases and 5 bases respectively, with 12 bases between them. CDR3 loop: CSVTGSGETQYF. Here the CDR3 DNA reads TGCAGCGTTACCGGAAGTGGGGAGACCCAGTACTTC.

V usage is TRBV5-1 and J usage is TRBJ2-7; D is possibly TRBD2 (6 bases). V lost 3 bases and J lost 3, with 10 bases in between. In germline, CDR1 is SGHRS, CDR2 YFSETQ. This CDR3 is built from 13 residues. The CDR3 reads CASSWRGDYEQYF. In DNA form, the CDR3 reads TGCGCCAGCAGCTGGCGGGGAGACTACGAGCAGTACTTC.

The chain couples TRBV7-2 to TRBJ2-7; 9 positions match TRBD1. The CDR3 covers 14 residues. In germline, CDR1 is SGHTA, CDR2 FQGNSA. The V and J ends lost 1 base and 4 bases, in that order; junction bases with no gene match: 2. The CDR3 nucleotides are TGTGCCAGCAGCTTAGAACAGGGGGCGTACGAGCAGTACTTC. This gives the protein CASSLEQGAYEQYF.

This chain joins TRBV20-1 and TRBJ1-2, with 8 bases fitting TRBD1. V lost 6 bases and J lost 4; bases outside the gene matches: 10. The CDR3 runs 14 residues. Looked up from germline, CDR1 is DFQATT and CDR2 is SNEGSKA (reference sequence). CDR3 in amino acids: CSARGRGRFYGYTF. The CDR3 region has the DNA TGCAGTGCCCGAGGCAGGGGGCGCTTCTATGGCTACACCTTC.

The chain couples TRBV29-1 to TRBJ2-2; possibly TRBD2 for D (5 bases). CDR3 length equals 12 residues. In germline, CDR1 is SQVTM, CDR2 ANQGSEA. Trimming stripped 3 bases from V and 5 bases from J, with 7 bases between. In DNA form, the CDR3 reads TGCAGCGTTGATGCGGGTACCGGGGAGCTGTTTTTT. Its translation: CSVDAGTGELFF.

To note about this clonotype: Just one base apart from a much larger clone, this may be a read error. The rearrangement uses TRBV7-2 and TRBJ1-4; unclear D gene. CDR1 is SGHTA and CDR2 is FQGNSA in the germline V gene. CDR3 length: 18 residues. Trimming removed 2 bases from V and 1 base from J, with 17 bases in between. This CDR3 is CASSLIVPGFGTNEKLFF. As DNA, the CDR3 is TGTGCCAGCAGCTTAATTGTCCCGGGATTCGGAACTAATGAAAAACTGTTTTTT.

The chain carries TRBV9 and TRBJ1-4; a weak D match, TRBD1 (5 bases). Deletions cut 0 bases from V and 3 bases from J, with 9 bases between. CDR1 and CDR2 from the germline V gene are SGDLS and YYNGEE. CDR3 size: 15 residues. The CDR3 sequence: CASSVEGFPNEKLFF. The CDR3 DNA reads TGTGCCAGCAGCGTAGAGGGGTTCCCTAATGAAAAACTGTTTTTT.

The V call is TRBV4-2, the J call TRBJ2-7; possibly TRBD2 for D (6 bases). With 2 bases removed from V and 3 bases from J, the gap between germline ends came to 8 bases. Per the germline V gene, CDR1 is LGHNA and CDR2 is YNFKEQ. This CDR3 region has 13 residues. The CDR3 nucleotides read TGTGCCAGCAGCCAACCGGGGGACTACGAGCAGTACTTC. The encoded protein is CASSQPGDYEQYF.

This sequence joins TRBV6-5 and TRBJ1-1; D possibly corresponds to TRBD1 (5 bases). The germline V and J ends were trimmed by 5 bases and 1 base, with 14 bases remaining between them. The CDR3 spans 15 residues. Germline loops: CDR1 MNHEY, CDR2 SVGAGI. Here the CDR3 DNA reads TGTGCCAGCAGTACCTCGGGGGTCGGGAACACTGAAGCTTTCTTT. Translation gives CASSTSGVGNTEAFF.

Remarks on this clonotype: One end of the junction is discordant with germline, which a read error may explain. The gene calls are TRBV4-1 and TRBJ1-2, with D possibly being TRBD1 (5 bases). Looked up from germline, CDR1 is MGHRA and CDR2 is YSYEKL. The length of the CDR3 is 17 residues. The CDR3 bases are TGCGCCGGCAGCCAAGAGGACGGGGCGAGGGCTAACTATGGCTACACCTTC. Translating gives CAGSQEDGARANYGYTF.

This clonotype was observed a few times. The chain is built from TRBV9 and TRBJ2-3; 10 bases align to TRBD2. Trimming at V came to 4 bases and at J to 2 bases, leaving 7 bases not matched to a gene. Germline CDR1 reads SGDLS; CDR2 reads YYNGEE. This CDR3 has 16 residues. The CDR3 loop reads CASSPGLAGVTDTQYF. In nucleotides, the CDR3 is TGTGCCAGCAGCCCAGGCCTAGCGGGGGTCACAGATACGCAGTATTTT.

The chain is built from TRBV2 and TRBJ2-7; 10 bases fit TRBD2. The CDR3 has 14 residues. The V gene's germline CDR1 is SNHLY and CDR2 FYNNEI. J gave up 5 bases and V 6 bases, and 7 bases lay outside the gene matches. CDR3 DNA: TGTGCCAGCAGGAGGGCTAGCGGGAGAAACGAGCAGTACTTC. It encodes CASRRASGRNEQYF.

This sequence joins TRBV6-6 and TRBJ2-7; D gene uncertain. The germline V and J ends were trimmed by 5 bases and 3 bases, with 11 bases remaining between them. The CDR3 runs 13 residues. Germline lookup yields CDR1 MNHNY and CDR2 SVGAGI (reference sequence). The CDR3 reads CASSSPPGYEQYF. CDR3 nucleotides: TGTGCCAGCAGTAGCCCACCCGGCTACGAGCAGTACTTC.

The CDR3 nucleotides are TGCGCCAGCAGCTTGGCCCTGAGCGAGTACGACGGCGCGTATTTT. This gives the protein CASSLALSEYDGAYF. The chain links TRBV5-1 to TRBJ2-3; no reliable D call. Germline-derived CDR1 and CDR2 are SGHRS and YFSETQ. The V end was cut by 0 bases, the J end by 14 bases, with 22 bases between. CDR3 size: 15 residues.

This chain links TRBV18 with TRBJ2-3, with D uncertain. The CDR3 loop spans 13 amino acids. Germline V CDR1 and CDR2: KGHSH, LQKENI. V was pared by 1 base and J by 5 bases, with 7 bases between. The CDR3 protein is CASSPQGLDTQYF. The CDR3 nucleotides are TGTGCCAGCTCACCACAGGGATTAGATACGCAGTATTTT.

The rearrangement uses TRBV16 and TRBJ2-1, with 7 bases lining up with TRBD2. The CDR3 is 15 amino acids. Per the germline V gene, CDR1 is KGHSY and CDR2 is FQNENV. J gave up 8 bases and V 0 bases, and 7 bases lay outside the gene matches. CDR3 loop: CASSQSSGAGDEQFF. The CDR3 nucleotides are TGTGCCAGCAGCCAATCGAGCGGGGCTGGGGATGAGCAGTTCTTC.

A word on this clonotype: The junction departs from the called germline gene at one end, perhaps through a read error. This sequence joins TRBV4-2 and TRBJ2-7, with D perhaps matching TRBD1 (5 bases). Germline values: CDR1 LGHNA, CDR2 YNFKEQ. The CDR3 is 12 residues long. The CDR3 sequence is CASSQRGYEQYF. The CDR3 DNA reads as TGTGCCAGTAGCCAAAGGGGATACGAGCAGTACTTC.

This chain uses TRBV28 with TRBJ2-7; D could derive from TRBD1 or TRBD2 (5 bases each). This CDR3 is built from 16 residues. V was shortened by 8 bases and J by 4 bases, with 24 bases between the two germline ends. CDR1 MDHEN and CDR2 SYDVKM come from the germline V gene. Here the CDR3 reads CASSTGALQNAYEQYF. The CDR3, as DNA: TGTGCCAGCTCCACCGGGGCCCTTCAAAATGCGTACGAGCAGTACTTC.

This clonotype was recorded at least ten times. The chain links TRBV11-1 to TRBJ1-1; weak D call: TRBD1 (5 bases). The germline V gene has CDR1 SGHAT and CDR2 FQDESV (reference sequence). The V end was cut by 2 bases, the J end by 5 bases, with 18 bases between. The CDR3 has 16 residues. As DNA, the CDR3 is TGTGCCAGCAGCTTAAATGGTCCAGGGACGATTACTGAAGCTTTCTTT. Translating gives CASSLNGPGTITEAFF.

Here the CDR3 reads CASSPLSTSGRRRHEQYF. The CDR3, as DNA: TGTGCCAGCAGCCCACTCTCAACCAGCGGGAGGCGTCGACACGAGCAGTACTTC. This chain links TRBV7-9 with TRBJ2-4; 9 nucleotides agree with TRBD2. The DNA end is a closer match to TRBJ2-7, so the J assignment may be wrong. The CDR3 loop spans 18 amino acids. Per the germline V gene, CDR1 is SEHNR and CDR2 is FQNEAQ (reference sequence).

The chain has TRBV7-2 and TRBJ2-2; TRBD1 agrees at 12 bases. The CDR3 has 17 residues. Germline CDR1 and CDR2: SGHTA and FQGNSA. Losses at the gene ends were 1 base for V and 2 bases for J; bases not matched to a gene: 2. CDR3 in amino acids: CASSLVGTGGNTGELFF. CDR3 nucleotides: TGTGCCAGCAGCTTAGTCGGGACAGGGGGCAACACCGGGGAGCTGTTTTTT.

The V and J genes are TRBV10-3 and TRBJ2-3; 7 nucleotides agree with TRBD2. Trimming took 5 bases from V and 0 from J; bases not matched to a gene: 5. From germline, CDR1 is ENHRY and CDR2 SYGVKD. There are 15 residues in the CDR3. As DNA, the CDR3 is TGTGCCATCAGTCTTAGCGGGTCTAGCACAGATACGCAGTATTTT. Translation: CAISLSGSSTDTQYF.

This clonotype was counted only a few times. A read error may account for a junction end that differs from germline. CDR3 loop: CASSLGGLAGSYEQYF. The CDR3 DNA sequence: TGTGCCAGCAGTTTAGGTGGACTAGCGGGGTCCTACGAGCAGTACTTC. J is TRBJ2-7 and V is TRBV5-1, with TRBD2 matching 12 bases. CDR1 is SGHRS and CDR2 is YFSETQ in the germline V gene. The CDR3 loop spans 16 amino acids.

This chain links TRBV7-9 with TRBJ2-1; D assignment may be TRBD1 or TRBD2 (5 bases each). This CDR3 is built from 16 residues. Germline assignment: CDR1 SEHNR and CDR2 FQNEAQ (reference sequence). Trimming removed 4 bases at V and 10 bases at J, with 23 bases between. Here the CDR3 DNA reads TGTGCCAGCAGCTATCCGGGACGAGTAACCTTCAAGGAGCAGTTCTTC. Protein sequence: CASSYPGRVTFKEQFF.